This TCR beta chain was profiled in a study of blood T cells in healthy people across ages. Overall study: The capture of about one barcoded beta molecule per two T cells was achieved by template switching. Overall study findings and caveats: Naive CD4+ cell counts and diversity both ran higher in long-lived than in aged donors.

The second PCR ran 7 to 11 cycles with a sample-barcoded 5' primer and J-beta primers. One entry per CDR3 protein, called by TCRdb with MiXCR from the 5' RACE reads. The sample records hundreds of thousands of distinct CDR3 sequences, about 53% being singletons. Each donor gave approximately 9.5 milliliters of peripheral blood. On this clonotype itself: The target antigen is unknown.

This CDR3 region has 16 residues. Germline CDR1 is SQVTM and CDR2 is ANQGSEA. V lost 0 bases and J lost 0, with 12 bases in between. This receptor was obtained from a man in his sixties in good health. V and J are TRBV29-1 and TRBJ2-1; D tentatively reads TRBD1 or TRBD2 (7 bases each). Sequenced: blood. CDR3 DNA: TGCAGCGTTGAAGATCCAGGGGGGGCCTCCTACAATGAGCAGTTCTTC. Amino acids: CSVEDPGGASYNEQFF.